This TCR beta chain was captured by sequencing in a study of OX40 agonist ivuxolimab in advanced cancers. Broader study findings: Partial responders at 0.1-3.0 mg/kg showed near-lowest clonal expansion.

Assay used: immunoSEQ multiplex PCR; TCRdb lists only in-frame clones, some missing. The sample consists of about 84,000 clones, roughly 89% of them appearing once. On this clone: Its antigen is unknown.

V lost 4 bases, J lost 0 bases, and 8 bases stayed unmatched. Per the germline V gene, CDR1 is SGHRS and CDR2 is YFSETQ. The CDR3 length is 17 residues. The sample in question was CD4+ or CD8+ T cells sorted from blood, obtained in a trial of the OX40 agonist ivuxolimab. The chain employs TRBV5-1 and TRBJ2-3; 10 nucleotides line up with TRBD2. The TCR originated in an adult with an advanced solid tumor such as melanoma, head and neck, liver or kidney cancer. DNA for the CDR3: TGCGCCAGCAGCGCAGGCTGGACTAGCGGAAGCACAGATACGCAGTATTTT. This encodes CASSAGWTSGSTDTQYF.